This T cell receptor beta chain is drawn from a study of blood T cells in healthy people across ages. The second PCR ran roughly 7 to 12 cycles with a sample-barcoded 5' primer and J-beta primers. TCRdb analysed the 5' RACE reads with MiXCR anew, one entry per CDR3 protein. The table shows around 1.7 million distinct CDR3 sequences, with approximately 28% occurring only once. Per the germline V gene, CDR1 is DFQATT and CDR2 is SNEGSKA (reference sequence). This CDR3 contains 13 residues. Study-level findings and limits: As naive T cell percentage varied, TCR beta diversity correlated strongly with it. Naive and antigen-experienced cells could not be conclusively compared, given unsorted PBMCs.

This clonotype was seen only a few times. The antigen is unknown. The TCR originated in a woman younger than 45 in good health. The chain employs TRBV20-1 and TRBJ2-7; possibly TRBD1 or TRBD2 for D (7 bases each). The sample taken for sequencing was blood. The chain's CDR3 is CSVFSGGVYEQYF. The CDR3 nucleotides are TGCAGCGTATTCTCAGGGGGGGTCTACGAGCAGTACTTC.